This is a list of T cell receptor beta chains from one sample in a study of blood T cell repertoires in COVID-19. Sequencing was performed with immunoSEQ multiplex PCR; in TCRdb, only in-frame clones are kept and a portion is missing. The repertoire holds 65,000 to 80,000 clones, with roughly 90% as singletons. The sequenced material came from peripheral blood. These receptors were obtained from a man aged 25 to 45 with acute or convalescent COVID-19. The CDR3 runs from the conserved cysteine through the conserved F or W. D genes are given only for firm matches. Rows give clone size only sometimes, using once, few, many, or a class for an expanded clone.

.	.	TRBV7-3	TRBJ2-2	CASSPREGAGTGELFF	TGTGCCAGCAGCCCTCGGGAGGGGGCGGGCACCGGGGAGCTGTTTTTT
.	.	TRBV2	TRBJ2-1	CASSYRDREFF	TGTGCCAGCAGTTACCGGGATAGGGAGTTCTTC
TRBD2	.	TRBV11-2	TRBJ2-5	CASSLDGSSSGLETQYF	TGTGCCAGCAGCTTAGATGGTTCTAGTAGCGGGTTAGAGACCCAGTACTTC
.	.	TRBV6-5	TRBJ1-3	CASKLQASGNTIYF	TGTGCCAGCAAATTACAGGCCTCTGGAAACACCATATATTTT
.	.	TRBV5-1	TRBJ1-1	CASSRREMNTEAFF	TGCGCCAGCTCCCGGAGGGAAATGAACACTGAAGCTTTCTTT
.	.	TRBV18	TRBJ1-5	CASSPLSNQPQHF	TGTGCCAGCTCACCTCTTAGCAATCAGCCCCAGCATTTT
.	.	TRBV6-1	TRBJ1-2	CASSDSPGIGYTF	TGTGCCAGCAGTGATAGTCCGGGGATCGGCTACACCTTC
TRBD1	once	TRBV19	TRBJ2-2	CASSPDRGAGELFF	TGTGCCAGTAGCCCGGACAGGGGTGCCGGGGAGCTGTTTTTT
TRBD1	.	TRBV5-1	TRBJ2-2	CASSELGQGQTGELFF	TGCGCCAGCAGCGAGCTGGGACAGGGCCAAACCGGGGAGCTGTTTTTT
TRBD2	few	TRBV18	TRBJ2-1	CASSLDGLAASYNEQFF	TGTGCCAGCTCCCTAGACGGACTAGCGGCCTCCTACAATGAGCAGTTCTTC
.	.	TRBV3-1/TRBV3-2	TRBJ1-2	CASSQTAGRARNYGYTF	TGTGCCAGCAGCCAAACGGCAGGCAGAGCAAGAAACTATGGCTACACCTTC